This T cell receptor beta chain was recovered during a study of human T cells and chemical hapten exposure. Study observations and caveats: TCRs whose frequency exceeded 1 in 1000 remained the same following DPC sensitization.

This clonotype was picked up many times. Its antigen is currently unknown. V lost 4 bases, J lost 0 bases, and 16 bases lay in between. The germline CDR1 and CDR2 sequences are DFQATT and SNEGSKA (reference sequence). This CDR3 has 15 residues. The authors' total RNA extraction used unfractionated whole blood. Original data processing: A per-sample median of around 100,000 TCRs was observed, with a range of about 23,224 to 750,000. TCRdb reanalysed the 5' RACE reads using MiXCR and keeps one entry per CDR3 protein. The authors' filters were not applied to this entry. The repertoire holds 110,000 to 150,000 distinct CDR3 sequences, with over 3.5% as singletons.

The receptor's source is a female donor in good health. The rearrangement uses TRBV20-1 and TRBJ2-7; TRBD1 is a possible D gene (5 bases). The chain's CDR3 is CSAIWAGSSSYEQYF. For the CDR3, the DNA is TGCAGTGCTATCTGGGCAGGGTCTAGCTCCTACGAGCAGTACTTC.